The entry below gives a single TCR beta chain sequence along with its context. Its antigen is still unknown. Trimming took 1 base from V and 0 from J; bases not matched to a gene: 7. The germline V gene encodes CDR1 SGHNT and CDR2 YENEEA. CDR3 length equals 17 residues. The table came from immunoSEQ multiplex PCR; TCRdb's copy has only in-frame clones and leaves some out. The repertoire consists of roughly 60,000 clones, with 90% to 95% occurring once and the leading ten covering 2% to 2.5%. The sample is drawn from a study of cytomegalovirus exposure and HLA in healthy donors. The donors were in the roughly 120-subject validation cohort; that cohort was separate from the roughly 730-subject first cohort. Findings and limits, study-wide: Among the CMV-associated chains, a few were confirmed in vitro as specific for CMV antigens.

What was sequenced was PBMCs. V and J are TRBV11-3 and TRBJ2-3; 7 nucleotides agree with TRBD2. This clonotype was obtained from a man younger than 35 in good health and CMV-seronegative. The CDR3 reads CASSLGGRDESTDTQYF. CDR3 DNA: TGTGCCAGCAGCTTAGGTGGGAGGGACGAGAGCACAGATACGCAGTATTTT.